This T cell receptor beta chain was recorded in a study of blood T cell repertoires in COVID-19. Original analysis: How many nucleated cells were present was estimated from reference gene primer amplification. The assay was immunoSEQ multiplex PCR, and TCRdb's table has in-frame clones only and misses some. Clone size and V and J calls were adopted from that table, with D and trimming inferred from the DNA. Of some 160,000 clones in the sample, roughly 80% are singletons; the top ten hold 1.5%. The CDR3 is made up of 14 amino acids. Looked up from germline, CDR1 is SNHLY and CDR2 is FYNNEI. The V gene lost 3 bases and the J gene lost 0 bases, with 9 bases spanning the gap.

The rearrangement links TRBV2 to TRBJ2-7; D remains unclear. The sample was peripheral blood. The sequence was obtained from a human donor in a cohort sampled during active COVID-19. In nucleotides, the CDR3 is TGTGCCAGCAGTGACGAGAGAAGCTCCTACGAGCAGTACTTC. It codes for CASSDERSSYEQYF.